Detailed here is one TCR beta chain. Its antigen is not known. The sample belongs to a study of shared clonotypes between healthy human individuals. Libraries were prepared by immunoSEQ multiplex PCR; TCRdb keeps only in-frame clonotypes and omits some of them. The sample contains over a million clones, 95% to 99% of which appear only once. The CDR3 consists of 16 residues. V dropped 3 bases and J dropped 8 bases, with 19 bases sitting between them. Germline V lookup: CDR1 MGHRA, CDR2 YSYEKL. Study-wide points: Tissue TCR repertoires likely differ from these blood-only repertoires.

The origin of this receptor is a man aged 25-45 years in good health. Sequences were obtained from naive CD4+ T cells sorted from blood. Subset in this sample: CD45RA+ positively selected. The genes are TRBV4-1 and TRBJ1-4, with D uncertain. DNA for the CDR3: TGCGCCAGCAGCCACGCTAGGACGGCGACTCTCGAAAAACTGTTTTTT. It translates to CASSHARTATLEKLFF.